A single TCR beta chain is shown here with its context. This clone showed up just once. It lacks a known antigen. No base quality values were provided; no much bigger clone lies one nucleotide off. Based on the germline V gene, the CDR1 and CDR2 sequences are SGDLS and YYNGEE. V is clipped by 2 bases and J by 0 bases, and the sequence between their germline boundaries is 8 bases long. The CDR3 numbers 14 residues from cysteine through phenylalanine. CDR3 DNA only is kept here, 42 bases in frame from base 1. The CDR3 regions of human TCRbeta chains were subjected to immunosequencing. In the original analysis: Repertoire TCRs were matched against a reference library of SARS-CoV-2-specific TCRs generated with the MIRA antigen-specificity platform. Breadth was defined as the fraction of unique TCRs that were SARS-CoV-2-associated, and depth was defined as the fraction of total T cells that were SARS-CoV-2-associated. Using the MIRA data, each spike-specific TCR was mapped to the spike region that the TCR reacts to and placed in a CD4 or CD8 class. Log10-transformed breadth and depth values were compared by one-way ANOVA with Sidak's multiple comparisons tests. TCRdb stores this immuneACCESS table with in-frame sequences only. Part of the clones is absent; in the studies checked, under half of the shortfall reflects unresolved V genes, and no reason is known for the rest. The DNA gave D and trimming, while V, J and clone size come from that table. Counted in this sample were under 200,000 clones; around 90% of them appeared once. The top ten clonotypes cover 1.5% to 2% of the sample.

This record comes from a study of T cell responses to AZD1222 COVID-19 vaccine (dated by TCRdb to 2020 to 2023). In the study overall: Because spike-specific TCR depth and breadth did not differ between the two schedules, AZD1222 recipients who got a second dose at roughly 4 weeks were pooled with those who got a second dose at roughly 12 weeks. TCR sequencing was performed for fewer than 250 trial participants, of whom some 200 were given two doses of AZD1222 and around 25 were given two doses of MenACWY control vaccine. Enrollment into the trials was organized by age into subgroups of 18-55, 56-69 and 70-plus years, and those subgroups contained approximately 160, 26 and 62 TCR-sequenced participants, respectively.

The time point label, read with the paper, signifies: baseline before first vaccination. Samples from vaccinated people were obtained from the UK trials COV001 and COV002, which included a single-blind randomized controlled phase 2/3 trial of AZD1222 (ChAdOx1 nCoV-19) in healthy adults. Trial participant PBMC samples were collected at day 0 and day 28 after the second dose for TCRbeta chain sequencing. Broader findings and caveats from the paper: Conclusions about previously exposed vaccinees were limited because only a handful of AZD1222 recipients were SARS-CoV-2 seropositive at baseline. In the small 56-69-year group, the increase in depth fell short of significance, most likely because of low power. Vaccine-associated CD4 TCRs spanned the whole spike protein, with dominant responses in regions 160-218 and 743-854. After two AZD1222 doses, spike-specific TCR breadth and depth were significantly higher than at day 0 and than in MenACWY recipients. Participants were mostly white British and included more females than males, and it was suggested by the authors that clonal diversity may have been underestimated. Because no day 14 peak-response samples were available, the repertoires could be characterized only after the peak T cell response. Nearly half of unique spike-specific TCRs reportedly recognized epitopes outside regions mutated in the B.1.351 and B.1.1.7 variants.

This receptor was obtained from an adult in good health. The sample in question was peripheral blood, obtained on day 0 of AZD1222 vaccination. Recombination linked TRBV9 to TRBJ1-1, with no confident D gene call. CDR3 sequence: CASSVTGMNTEAFF. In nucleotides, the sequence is TGTGCCAGCAGCGTTACCGGGATGAACACTGAAGCTTTCTTT. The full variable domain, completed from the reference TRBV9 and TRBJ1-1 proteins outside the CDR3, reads DSGVTQTPKHLITATGQRVTLRCSPRSGDLSVYWYQQSLDQGLQFLIQYYNGEERAKGNILERFSAQQFPDLHSELNLSSLELGDSALYFCASSVTGMNTEAFFGQGTRLTVV.